Presented here are 26 T cell receptor beta chains from one specimen sequenced in a study of blood T cell repertoires in COVID-19. Repertoires were generated with immunoSEQ multiplex PCR, while TCRdb's copy carries only in-frame clones and drops some. The data hold 350,000 or so clones, with around 82% observed a single time. Material for sequencing was peripheral blood. These receptors originate from a man between 25 and 39 years old with active or convalescent COVID-19.

The chain joins TRBV6-1 to TRBJ2-5; TRBD1 aligns across 12 bases. V shed 4 bases and J 5 bases; nucleotides not matched to a gene: 8. Germline loops: CDR1 MNHNS, CDR2 SASEGT. The CDR3 has 16 amino acids. The CDR3 reads CASSALGQGAAETQYF. In nucleotides, the CDR3 is TGTGCCAGCAGTGCCCTGGGACAGGGGGCTGCGGAGACCCAGTACTTC.

This clone was seen once. V is TRBV7-9 and J is TRBJ1-6; D not resolved. Germline CDR1 is SEHNR and CDR2 is FQNEAQ (reference sequence). Trimming stripped 5 bases from V and 5 bases from J, with 10 bases between. This CDR3 is 14 amino acids long. CDR3 protein: CASSPNSNNSPLHF. The CDR3 nucleotides are TGTGCCAGCAGCCCGAACAGTAATAATTCACCCCTCCACTTT.

The V and J genes are TRBV2 and TRBJ2-2, with 7 bases that match TRBD2. V lost 5 bases, J lost 3 bases, and 6 bases stayed unmatched. CDR1 SNHLY and CDR2 FYNNEI come from the germline V gene. The length of the CDR3 is 15 residues. This chain's CDR3 is CASSFRGDYTGELFF. CDR3 bases: TGTGCCAGCAGTTTCCGGGGGGACTACACCGGGGAGCTGTTTTTT.

The chain joins TRBV4-1 to TRBJ1-3; D is ambiguous. The V gene lost 4 bases and the J gene lost 0 bases, with 13 bases spanning the gap. Germline loops: CDR1 MGHRA, CDR2 YSYEKL. This CDR3 is 16 amino acids long. For the CDR3, the DNA is TGCGCCAGCAGCCGTTCTCTACAGAGCTCTGGAAACACCATATATTTT. Its protein product is CASSRSLQSSGNTIYF.

This chain links TRBV30 with TRBJ2-3; 12 bases are shared with TRBD2. This CDR3 is 15 amino acids long. V lost 0 bases and J lost 4; bases outside the gene matches: 2. Germline CDR1 reads GTSNPN; CDR2 reads SVGIG (reference sequence). CDR3 coding DNA: TGTGCCTGGAGTGTTAGACTAGCGGGAGCAGATACGCAGTATTTT. It specifies CAWSVRLAGADTQYF.

This chain connects TRBV29-1 to TRBJ1-3; tentative D call: TRBD1 (6 bases). CDR1 and CDR2 (germline): SQVTM, ANQGSEA. The V end was cut by 6 bases, the J end by 0 bases, with 18 bases between. There are 16 residues in the CDR3. The CDR3 sequence: CSVLGSQGSSGNTIYF. In nucleotides, the CDR3 is TGCAGCGTCTTAGGGTCCCAGGGGAGCTCTGGAAACACCATATATTTT.

The chain recombines TRBV6-5 with TRBJ2-7, with no clear D. Between the trimmed V and J ends, which lost 2 bases and 1 base, there was a span of 9 bases. The CDR3 loop spans 14 amino acids. Germline assignment: CDR1 MNHEY and CDR2 SVGAGI. For the CDR3, the DNA is TGTGCCAGCAGTTACAATAGAGAGTCCTACGAGCAGTACTTC. Amino acid sequence: CASSYNRESYEQYF.

This chain connects TRBV11-2 to TRBJ2-3, with TRBD2 as a possible D gene (6 bases). V dropped 6 bases and J dropped 2 bases, with 9 bases sitting between them. The CDR3 contains 13 residues. Per germline, CDR1 SGHAT and CDR2 FQNNGV. The CDR3 nucleotides are TGTGCCAGCAGGGGCGGGGCCACAGATACGCAGTATTTT. It translates to CASRGGATDTQYF.

This clone was detected once. The V call is TRBV5-1, the J call TRBJ2-1; no clear D. Germline lookup yields CDR1 SGHRS and CDR2 YFSETQ. This CDR3 contains 16 residues. The ends were cut back, 0 bases at V and 1 base at J, with 11 bases in the middle. The CDR3 spells CASSLATPSSYNEQFF. For the CDR3, the DNA is TGCGCCAGCAGCTTGGCGACTCCCTCTTCCTACAATGAGCAGTTCTTC.

The chain links TRBV27 to TRBJ2-3; 8 bases match TRBD2. Germline V lookup: CDR1 MNHEY, CDR2 SMNVEV (reference sequence). The ends lost 4 bases at V and 12 bases at J; junction bases unmatched: 18. The CDR3 sequence is 16 residues long. The DNA for the CDR3 is TGTGCCAGCAGTTCCCCCGGAAGCGGGAGCTTTTCGACTCAGTATTTT. This translates into CASSSPGSGSFSTQYF.

This clone has only a few counts. The gene calls are TRBV30 and TRBJ2-1; the match to TRBD2 covers 15 bases. The CDR3 is made up of 18 amino acids. Germline V gene lookup returns CDR1 GTSNPN and CDR2 SVGIG (reference sequence). V lost 1 base, J lost 8 bases, and 12 bases stayed unmatched. CDR3 sequence: CAWSETGRTSGRVYEQFF. CDR3 bases: TGTGCCTGGAGTGAGACAGGTCGGACTAGCGGGAGGGTTTATGAGCAGTTCTTC.

The chain carries TRBV7-2 and TRBJ2-3; 9 nucleotides line up with TRBD1. V shed 5 bases and J 1 base; nucleotides not matched to a gene: 7. CDR1 is SGHTA and CDR2 is FQGNSA in the germline V gene. CDR3 length: 16 residues. DNA of the CDR3: TGTGCCAGCAGCCCACGGGACAGGGTGGGCACAGATACGCAGTATTTT. As protein: CASSPRDRVGTDTQYF.

This chain joins TRBV3-1 (or the pseudogene TRBV3-2) and TRBJ2-7; a weak D match, TRBD1 (6 bases). The V gene's germline CDR1 is LGHDT and CDR2 YNNKEL (reference sequence). The CDR3 runs to 15 residues. The ends were cut back, 0 bases at V and 3 bases at J, with 12 bases in the middle. This CDR3 is CASSQEQGFFYEQYF. The CDR3, as DNA: TGTGCCAGCAGCCAAGAACAGGGCTTCTTCTACGAGCAGTACTTC.

J is TRBJ2-7 and V is TRBV9; 10 bases agree with TRBD1. Germline lookup yields CDR1 SGDLS and CDR2 YYNGEE. V trimming: 3 bases; J trimming: 6 bases; junction bases outside the gene matches: 6. This CDR3 has 14 amino acids. Written as DNA, the CDR3 is TGTGCCAGCAGCGCTACGACAGGGGGCTTCGAGCAGTACTTC. This encodes CASSATTGGFEQYF.

This chain connects TRBV24-1 to TRBJ2-5; 9 bases are a match to TRBD2. This CDR3 spans 16 amino acids. Germline CDR1 and CDR2: KGHDR and SFDVKD. The V segment lost 1 base and the J segment 1 base; nucleotides outside the gene matches: 3. DNA for the CDR3: TGTGCCACCAGTGATTTAGGTAGCGGGGGCCAAGAGACCCAGTACTTC. It yields the protein CATSDLGSGGQETQYF.

The chain combines TRBV15 with TRBJ2-3, with TRBD2 identical over 8 bases. Per germline, CDR1 LNHNV and CDR2 YYDKDF (reference sequence). The CDR3 has 15 residues. V gave up 2 bases and J gave up 1 base; unmatched junction bases: 2. The CDR3 protein is CATSRPGGGTDTQYF. CDR3 DNA sequence: TGTGCCACCAGCAGACCGGGGGGGGGCACAGATACGCAGTATTTT.

This clone was seen a few times. V gene TRBV5-1 combines with J gene TRBJ2-3; the D gene is possibly TRBD2 (6 bases). V lost 7 bases, J lost 1 base, and 19 bases lay in between. Germline lookup yields CDR1 SGHRS and CDR2 YFSETQ. The CDR3 length is 16 residues. CDR3 region: CASARGGTPGTDTQYF. CDR3 nucleotide sequence: TGCGCCAGCGCCAGAGGCGGGACCCCGGGCACAGATACGCAGTATTTT. The entire variable domain, with the rest obtained from reference TRBV5-1 and TRBJ2-3, is as follows: KAGVTQTPRYLIKTRGQQVTLSCSPISGHRSVSWYQQTPGQGLQFLFEYFSETQRNKGNFPGRFSGRQFSNSRSEMNVSTLELGDSALYLCASARGGTPGTDTQYFGPGTRLTVL.

This chain joins TRBV18 and TRBJ1-4; 8 nucleotides line up with TRBD1. The CDR3 has 15 residues. The V segment lost 0 bases and the J segment 8 bases; nucleotides outside the gene matches: 5. The germline gives CDR1 KGHSH, CDR2 LQKENI. CDR3 DNA: TGTGCCAGCTCACCACCGCAGGGGGCAGTGGAAAAACTGTTTTTT. Its protein is CASSPPQGAVEKLFF.

The sample holds one count of this clone. V and J are TRBV5-1 and TRBJ1-2; D is ambiguous. V was cut by 4 bases and J by 4 bases, with 14 bases left in between. CDR3 size: 14 residues. The germline V gene encodes CDR1 SGHRS and CDR2 YFSETQ. The CDR3 protein is CASSTGYEGYGYTF. The CDR3 DNA sequence: TGCGCCAGCAGCACCGGATACGAGGGCTATGGCTACACCTTC.

This clone came up once. This chain connects TRBV9 to TRBJ1-6; maybe TRBD1 (6 bases). Germline lookup yields CDR1 SGDLS and CDR2 YYNGEE. Deletions cut 3 bases from V and 9 bases from J, with 19 bases between. There are 16 residues in the CDR3. As DNA, the CDR3 is TGTGCCAGCAGCGAAGGCCTATTGACAGGAGGTTCACCCCTCCACTTT. This translates into CASSEGLLTGGSPLHF.

The chain uses TRBV28 and TRBJ1-2; D gene uncertain. V lost 3 bases to trimming and J lost 6 bases, with 17 bases between them. CDR1 is MDHEN and CDR2 is SYDVKM in the germline V gene. The CDR3 has 15 amino acids. Here the CDR3 reads CASSFVVGRNNGYTF. CDR3 bases: TGTGCCAGCAGTTTTGTGGTGGGCAGGAACAATGGCTACACCTTC.

This clone appeared once. The rearrangement uses TRBV19 and TRBJ2-7, with D perhaps matching TRBD1 (6 bases). Germline CDR1 is LNHDA and CDR2 is SQIVND (reference sequence). The CDR3 is 15 residues long. V lost 3 bases and J 6 bases, leaving 18 bases between the germline ends. The CDR3 DNA is TGTGCCAGTAGTATTACAGGGAACCTTCCCCGCGAGCAGTACTTC. It specifies CASSITGNLPREQYF.

The chain joins TRBV4-2 to TRBJ2-5; 12 nucleotides match TRBD2. Germline V gene data show CDR1 as LGHNA and CDR2 as YNFKEQ. The V segment lost 1 base and the J segment 4 bases; nucleotides outside the gene matches: 1. This CDR3 region has 15 residues. CDR3 region: CASSQGTSGVETQYF. For the CDR3, the DNA is TGTGCCAGCAGCCAAGGGACTAGCGGGGTAGAGACCCAGTACTTC.

This clone appeared a single time. V usage is TRBV29-1 and J usage is TRBJ1-2, with D uncertain. CDR1 and CDR2 (germline): SQVTM, ANQGSEA. This CDR3 spans 14 amino acids. V lost 0 bases and J lost 2, with 10 bases in between. CDR3 in amino acids: CSVEDWRVNYGYTF. For the CDR3, the DNA is TGCAGCGTTGAAGATTGGAGGGTGAACTATGGCTACACCTTC.

The chain has TRBV28 and TRBJ2-3; D is ambiguous. This CDR3 region has 14 residues. V was trimmed by 6 bases and J by 5 bases, leaving 15 bases between them. The germline CDR1 and CDR2 sequences are MDHEN and SYDVKM. The CDR3 DNA is TGTGCCAGCAGCCGTGGCGGCCCCGAAGATACGCAGTATTTT. It codes for CASSRGGPEDTQYF.

The V gene is TRBV6-5, the J gene TRBJ1-4; the D gene is possibly TRBD1 (6 bases). CDR3 length: 14 amino acids. The germline V gene has CDR1 MNHEY and CDR2 SVGAGI. The germline V and J ends were trimmed by 2 bases and 8 bases, with 12 bases remaining between them. The CDR3 DNA follows: TGTGCCAGCAGTTACAGGGGGTTGGGAGAAAAACTGTTTTTT. Residues: CASSYRGLGEKLFF.